This is a list of T cell receptor beta chains from one sample in a study of T cells after yellow fever vaccination. MiXCR was run by TCRdb on the 5' RACE reads, yielding one entry per CDR3 protein. Of a few hundred thousand distinct CDR3 sequences in the sample, about 10% were seen once. The sample was CD4+ T cells sorted from PBMCs, taken 5 days after the yellow fever booster vaccination. The receptors originated from a man in his late teens or twenties who received the YFV17D yellow fever vaccine. Both conserved end residues are part of each CDR3. A D gene is named only where the DNA matches it firmly. Expanded clones get a size class; other rows say once, few or many, or leave the size out.

clone_size: NA
j_call: TRBJ2-3
v_call: TRBV15
cdr3_length: 14
d_call: NA
cdr3_aa: CATSRGSPTDTQYF
cdr3_nt: TGTGCCACCAGCAGGGGGTCTCCGACGGATACGCAGTATTTT

clone_size: many
j_call: TRBJ1-2
v_call: TRBV11-2
cdr3_length: 14
d_call: TRBD1
cdr3_aa: CASRRTGVNYGYTF
cdr3_nt: TGTGCCAGCAGAAGAACAGGGGTGAACTATGGCTACACCTTC

clone_size: NA
j_call: TRBJ2-1
v_call: TRBV20-1
cdr3_length: 17
d_call: NA
cdr3_aa: CSAYIRGPEGRNNEQFF
cdr3_nt: TGCAGTGCTTACATTCGTGGACCTGAGGGCCGCAACAATGAGCAGTTCTTC

clone_size: few
j_call: TRBJ2-5
v_call: TRBV5-1
cdr3_length: 14
d_call: TRBD1
cdr3_aa: CASSSGQGKETQYF
cdr3_nt: TGCGCCAGCAGTTCGGGACAGGGCAAAGAGACCCAGTACTTC

clone_size: few
j_call: TRBJ2-1
v_call: TRBV7-2
cdr3_length: 14
d_call: TRBD1
cdr3_aa: CASALVGTANEQFF
cdr3_nt: TGTGCCAGCGCCCTGGTGGGGACAGCCAATGAGCAGTTCTTC

clone_size: many
j_call: TRBJ1-4
v_call: TRBV29-1
cdr3_length: 14
d_call: TRBD1
cdr3_aa: CSVSGQATNEKLFF
cdr3_nt: TGCAGCGTTTCTGGACAGGCAACTAATGAAAAACTGTTTTTT

clone_size: NA
j_call: TRBJ2-3
v_call: TRBV5-4
cdr3_length: 15
d_call: TRBD2
cdr3_aa: CASSRVRGNEDTQYF
cdr3_nt: TGTGCCAGCAGCCGGGTGCGGGGGAATGAGGATACGCAGTATTTT

clone_size: NA
j_call: TRBJ1-3
v_call: TRBV27
cdr3_length: 13
d_call: NA
cdr3_aa: CASRHSSGNTIYF
cdr3_nt: TGTGCCAGCAGACATTCCTCTGGAAACACCATATATTTT

clone_size: few
j_call: TRBJ2-2
v_call: TRBV11-3
cdr3_length: 18
d_call: TRBD1
cdr3_aa: CASSLGGFRGGHTGELFF
cdr3_nt: TGTGCCAGCAGCTTAGGGGGATTCCGAGGGGGCCACACCGGGGAGCTGTTTTTT

clone_size: many
j_call: TRBJ2-5
v_call: TRBV20-1
cdr3_length: 14
d_call: TRBD1
cdr3_aa: CSVTRQGARETQYF
cdr3_nt: TGCAGTGTTACCCGACAGGGGGCGAGGGAGACCCAGTACTTC

clone_size: few
j_call: TRBJ2-5
v_call: TRBV5-1
cdr3_length: 16
d_call: NA
cdr3_aa: CASSLRAVVSQETQYF
cdr3_nt: TGCGCCAGCAGTTTGCGGGCTGTGGTATCCCAAGAGACCCAGTACTTC

clone_size: NA
j_call: TRBJ1-6
v_call: TRBV6-6
cdr3_length: 15
d_call: NA
cdr3_aa: CASRNRGGVNSPLHF
cdr3_nt: TGTGCCAGCAGGAACCGGGGGGGCGTCAATTCACCCCTCCACTTT

clone_size: NA
j_call: TRBJ1-1
v_call: TRBV5-5
cdr3_length: 15
d_call: NA
cdr3_aa: CASSFVGGWNTEAFF
cdr3_nt: TGTGCCAGCAGCTTCGTTGGAGGGTGGAACACTGAAGCTTTCTTT

clone_size: few
j_call: TRBJ2-6
v_call: TRBV5-1
cdr3_length: 16
d_call: NA
cdr3_aa: CASSRSVASGANVLTF
cdr3_nt: TGCGCCAGCAGCCGCTCAGTCGCCTCTGGGGCCAACGTCCTGACTTTC

clone_size: few
j_call: TRBJ1-4
v_call: TRBV18
cdr3_length: 13
d_call: NA
cdr3_aa: CASSPTKNEKLFF
cdr3_nt: TGTGCCAGCTCACCCACGAAAAATGAAAAACTGTTTTTT

clone_size: few
j_call: TRBJ2-5
v_call: TRBV20-1
cdr3_length: 17
d_call: NA
cdr3_aa: CSARDPAGIGRAGTQYF
cdr3_nt: TGCAGTGCTAGAGATCCCGCCGGTATTGGGAGAGCGGGGACCCAGTACTTC

clone_size: NA
j_call: TRBJ1-6
v_call: TRBV6-5
cdr3_length: 15
d_call: NA
cdr3_aa: CASSYSSRANSPLHF
cdr3_nt: TGTGCCAGCAGTTACTCGAGCAGGGCGAATTCACCCCTCCACTTT